This T cell receptor beta chain was recorded in a study of CD8+ T cells in alopecia areata. A sort of pooled cutaneous lymph node cells used CD4, CD8alpha, NKG2D, NKG2ACE and other stains. CDR3 size: 14 residues. The V and J ends lost 2 bases and 3 bases respectively, with 12 bases between them. CDR1 and CDR2 (germline): NNHDY, SYVADS. cDNA prepared by RNA extraction and subsequent reverse transcription served as the template for sequencing. Assay: immunoSEQ multiplex PCR; the TCRdb copy retains only in-frame clones and omits some. The sample shows around 300,000 clones, none of them appearing just once. This clone was observed a few times. The germline and genes are mouse ones. The read terminates 4 residues ahead of where the CDR3 ends, so the germline J gene completes it.

This rearrangement joins TRBV13-3 to TRBJ2-7, with D perhaps TRBD1 (5 bases). The clonotype was recovered from a C3H/HeJ mouse with alopecia areata. The mouse line has the MHC haplotype H2-k. Sequenced sample: CD4+ T cells sorted from a lymph node. CDR3 DNA (partial): TGTGCCAGCAGTGAGGGAGACAGCATCTAT. Translation: CASSEGDSIY. The entire CDR3 reads CASSEGDSIYEQYF.